This record concerns one TCR beta chain sequence. The data originate from a study of blood T cell repertoires in COVID-19. For the study at large: COVID-19 samples, acute and convalescent, were from the United States, Italy and Spain. Sources were T cells, B-cell-depleted T cells, or PBMCs; the material itself was cDNA or gDNA.

The J segment lost 2 bases and the V segment lost 4 bases, leaving 6 bases of the junction unmatched. Germline values: CDR1 ENHRY, CDR2 SYGVKD. The CDR3 is made up of 16 amino acids. Authors' analysis steps: Reference gene primer amplification gave nucleated cell count estimates. TCRdb's table, derived via immunoSEQ multiplex PCR, lists solely in-frame clones and lacks some. The V and J calls and clone size are taken from that table; D and trimming were inferred from the DNA. Of about 71,000 clones in the sample, 86% were seen once. Material: peripheral blood. This receptor was identified in a man aged 25-45 years with acute or convalescent COVID-19. The V and J genes are TRBV10-3 and TRBJ2-3; TRBD2 aligns across 10 bases. CDR3 nucleotide sequence: TGTGCCATCAGTGGGAATAGCGGGAGGCCCACAGATACGCAGTATTTT. Its translation: CAISGNSGRPTDTQYF.